The T cell receptor beta chain under discussion was sequenced for a study of siplizumab effects on memory and regulatory T cells. General study points: Only a minority of proliferating CD4+ or CD8+ clones had an assignable naive or memory phenotype, with roughly 75-95% lacking one.

A word on this clone: What it recognizes is unknown.

The method was immunoSEQ multiplex PCR; TCRdb's version includes in-frame clones alone and lacks a portion of them. Of approximately 60,000 clones detected, 70% to 85% appear once; the ten largest clones hold roughly 0.4%. The length of the CDR3 is 16 residues. The germline V gene has CDR1 SGHAT and CDR2 FQNNGV. V dropped 6 bases and J dropped 1 base, with 16 bases sitting between them. The chain links TRBV11-2 to TRBJ1-5; maybe TRBD1 (5 bases). The sequenced sample was memory CD4+ T cells sorted from blood. The receptor comes from a human donor in good health. DNA of the CDR3: TGTGCCAGCAGTAAGAACCAGGGTCTGAGCAATCAGCCCCAGCATTTT. It specifies CASSKNQGLSNQPQHF.